This T cell receptor (beta chain) was found in a study of response to subunit inactivated influenza vaccine (dated by TCRdb to between 2017 and 2018). Some background on the complete study: Deep quantitative profiling of the T cell receptor repertoire was used in the study to follow responses to a trivalent subunit inactivated influenza vaccine. Broader findings and caveats from the paper: According to the authors, only a limited number of new T cells may be recruited by each seasonal influenza vaccination.

This clonotype was found once. It has no known antigen specificity. Within one base of it there is no much larger clone, and no base qualities were kept. A lone read offers only weak evidence. Library preparation employed RT-PCR. Reads for this sample came from an Illumina HiSeq 2500. TCRdb redid the processing of the public reads, applying fastp at Q25 and MiXCR, and retained in-frame beta chains. Each CDR3 protein gets just one entry, which takes the most common genes and DNA from the rows behind it. Within this sample are about 800,000 distinct CDR3 sequences, with 21% of them counted one time only. Of the sample, roughly 10% falls within the top ten clones. At the junction V is shortened by 5 bases and J by 2 bases, with 15 bases in between. CDR1 and CDR2 are read off the germline V gene as KGHSH and LQKENI. Counted from cysteine to phenylalanine, this CDR3 has 16 amino acids. The CDR3 DNA has 48 bases and is translated from base 1.

The input for sequencing was PBMCs from blood, taken more than 4 days after vaccination. This TCR derives from a man aged 45 to 65 who received an inactivated influenza vaccine. Donor details come from another sample of the same person, matched by shared clones. In this chain, TRBV18 is recombined with TRBJ1-4; the D gene cannot be named for sure. The DNA is as follows: TGTGCCAGCTCATCGACGGAAGGCTTGACTAATGAAAAACTGTTTTTT. Protein translation: CASSSTEGLTNEKLFF.